These 14 T cell receptor beta chains were all obtained from the same sample, sequenced in a study of control samples from healthy donors and cancer patients. The table came from immunoSEQ multiplex PCR; TCRdb's copy has only in-frame clones and leaves some out. This table has just over 150,000 clones, approximately 90% appearing once. Sequencing used blood. The receptors were gathered from a man younger than 40 in good health.

This clone was detected once. The chain recombines TRBV5-4 with TRBJ1-2, with 10 bases lining up with TRBD1. The CDR3 covers 13 residues. In germline, CDR1 is SGHNT, CDR2 YYREEE (reference sequence). The J segment lost 6 bases and the V segment lost 7 bases, leaving 6 bases of the junction unmatched. The CDR3 here is CASSQTGGDGYTF. The CDR3 DNA sequence: TGTGCCAGCTCTCAGACAGGGGGCGATGGCTACACCTTC.

The chain employs TRBV6-5 and TRBJ1-4, with a tentative D call TRBD1 (5 bases). The CDR3 is made up of 13 amino acids. Germline V gene data show CDR1 as MNHEY and CDR2 as SVGAGI. V lost 7 bases to trimming and J lost 5 bases, with 11 bases between them. CDR3 sequence (DNA): TGTGCCAGCAATAGGGGTCGAAATGAAAAACTGTTTTTT. It specifies CASNRGRNEKLFF.

The V gene is TRBV14, the J gene TRBJ2-2; D could derive from TRBD1 or TRBD2 (5 bases each). The CDR3 has 17 amino acids. The V end lost 1 base, the J end lost 0 bases, and 12 bases lay between the germline ends. In germline, CDR1 is SGHDN, CDR2 FVKESK. CDR3 sequence (DNA): TGTGCCAGCAGCCAAGCTTCAGGGAGTCCGAACACCGGGGAGCTGTTTTTT. It codes for CASSQASGSPNTGELFF.

This clone appeared once. The chain carries TRBV27 and TRBJ1-6, with 8 bases that match TRBD1. Germline CDR1 is MNHEY and CDR2 is SMNVEV (reference sequence). The CDR3 extends over 18 amino acids. V shed 3 bases, J shed 6 bases, and the junction held 13 bases outside the gene matches. The DNA for the CDR3 is TGTGCCAGCAGTTTGGGGACAGGCGGGCCGTTCGTTAATTCACCCCTCCACTTT. Translating it yields CASSLGTGGPFVNSPLHF.

V and J are TRBV28 and TRBJ2-7, with D perhaps matching TRBD2 (6 bases). Trimming stripped 3 bases from V and 2 bases from J, with 11 bases between. The CDR3 has 14 amino acids. Germline V gene data show CDR1 as MDHEN and CDR2 as SYDVKM. This chain's CDR3 is CASSFGTGAYEQYF. The CDR3, as DNA: TGTGCCAGCAGTTTTGGGACGGGGGCCTACGAGCAGTACTTC. The variable domain in full, with the rest retrieved from reference TRBV28 and TRBJ2-7, is DVKVTQSSRYLVKRTGEKVFLECVQDMDHENMFWYRQDPGLGLRLIYFSYDVKMKEKGDIPEGYSVSREKKERFSLILESASTNQTSMYLCASSFGTGAYEQYFGPGTRLTVT.

This clone was found a few times. The chain couples TRBV5-8 to TRBJ1-5, with D tentatively TRBD1 (5 bases). Trimming pared 2 bases from V and 4 bases from J, leaving 7 bases between. Germline V gene lookup returns CDR1 SGHTS and CDR2 YDEGEE. This CDR3 is built from 13 residues. CDR3 sequence reads: CASSFGANQPQHF. CDR3 in DNA: TGTGCCAGCAGCTTCGGGGCAAATCAGCCCCAGCATTTT. Using reference TRBV5-8 and TRBJ1-5 for the parts outside the CDR3, the full variable domain is EAGVTQSPTHLIKTRGQQATLRCSPISGHTSVYWYQQALGLGLQFLLWYDEGEERNRGNFPPRFSGRQFPNYSSELNVNALELEDSALYLCASSFGANQPQHFGDGTRLSIL.

This chain connects TRBV18 to TRBJ2-7; D possibly corresponds to TRBD1 (6 bases). CDR1 is KGHSH and CDR2 is LQKENI in the germline V gene. This CDR3 is 15 amino acids long. V gave up 2 bases and J gave up 6 bases, with 17 bases separating them. CDR3 nucleotide sequence: TGTGCCAGCTCACCAAGTAGAGGGGGAACTGGCGAGCAGTACTTC. Protein: CASSPSRGGTGEQYF.

The rearrangement joins TRBV13 to TRBJ2-7; TRBD1 might be the D (6 bases). This CDR3 is 13 amino acids long. V was shortened by 4 bases and J by 6 bases, with 13 bases between the two germline ends. CDR1 and CDR2 (germline): PRHDT, FYEKMQ (reference sequence). The CDR3 DNA is TGTGCCAGCAGCTCCGGGACAAGTGGCGAGCAGTACTTC. Protein sequence: CASSSGTSGEQYF.

The chain joins TRBV6-5 to TRBJ2-1; D not resolved. CDR1 and CDR2 from the germline V gene are MNHEY and SVGAGI. This CDR3 has 13 residues. Trimming cost V 4 bases and J 8 bases, with 12 bases left between them. CDR3 bases: TGTGCCAGCAGTTTGACTCTTCGGGATGAGCAGTTCTTC. The encoded protein is CASSLTLRDEQFF.

The genes are TRBV23-1 and TRBJ2-3; 9 bases map to TRBD2. TRBV23-1 is an open reading frame whose function is uncertain. V lost 3 bases to trimming and J lost 2 bases; unmatched junction nucleotides: 9. This CDR3 spans 17 amino acids. The CDR3 DNA is TGCGCCAGCAGTCATAGCGCTCTAGCGGGAAACACAGATACGCAGTATTTT. Protein sequence: CASSHSALAGNTDTQYF.

CDR3 DNA: TGTGCCAGCAGTTTTAATGAGGTTGGGCCCCAGCATTTT. Translation: CASSFNEVGPQHF. The chain links TRBV27 to TRBJ1-5; no clear D. The CDR3 loop spans 13 amino acids. Trimming removed 3 bases at V and 9 bases at J, with 12 bases between. Looked up from germline, CDR1 is MNHEY and CDR2 is SMNVEV (reference sequence).

This clone came up a few times. The chain couples TRBV19 to TRBJ2-5; D is uncertain. CDR3 size: 16 residues. Trimming took 5 bases from V and 2 from J, leaving 18 bases between them. Germline V gives CDR1 LNHDA, CDR2 SQIVND (reference sequence). CDR3 loop: CASSPGVGRNQETQYF. For the CDR3, the DNA is TGTGCCAGTAGTCCCGGAGTTGGGCGGAATCAAGAGACCCAGTACTTC.

The CDR3 spells CASSGDYTEAFF. CDR3 in DNA: TGTGCCAGCAGTGGGGATTACACTGAAGCTTTCTTT. This chain uses TRBV2 with TRBJ1-1; D not certain. Trimming took 4 bases from V and 3 from J, leaving 6 bases between them. This CDR3 comprises 12 residues. The germline V gene has CDR1 SNHLY and CDR2 FYNNEI.

Written as DNA, the CDR3 is TGTGCCAGCAGCGACGGGACCGGGAATCAGCCCCAGCATTTT. It translates to CASSDGTGNQPQHF. The genes are TRBV3-1 (or the pseudogene TRBV3-2) and TRBJ1-5; D may be TRBD1 (5 bases). The V end lost 5 bases, the J end lost 4 bases, and 12 bases lay between the germline ends. The CDR3 runs to 14 residues. Germline CDR1 is LGHDT and CDR2 is YNNKEL (reference sequence).